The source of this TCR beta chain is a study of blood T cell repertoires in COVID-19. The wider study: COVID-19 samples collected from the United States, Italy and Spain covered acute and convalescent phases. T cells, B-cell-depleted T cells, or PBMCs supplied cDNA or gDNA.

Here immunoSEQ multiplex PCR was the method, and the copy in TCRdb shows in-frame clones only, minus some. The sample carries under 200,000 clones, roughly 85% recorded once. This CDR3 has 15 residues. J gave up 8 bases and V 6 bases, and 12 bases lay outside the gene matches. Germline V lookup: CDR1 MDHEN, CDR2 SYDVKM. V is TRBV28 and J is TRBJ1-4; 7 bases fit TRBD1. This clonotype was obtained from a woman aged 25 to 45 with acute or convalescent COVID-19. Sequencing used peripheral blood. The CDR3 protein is CASRYPGGEREKLFF. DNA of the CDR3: TGTGCCAGCAGGTATCCAGGGGGTGAACGAGAAAAACTGTTTTTT.